This T cell receptor beta chain emerged from a study of blood T cell repertoires in COVID-19. The V and J ends lost 5 bases and 7 bases respectively, with 15 bases between them. This CDR3 has 13 residues. The V gene's germline CDR1 is SGHAT and CDR2 FQNNGV. Measured with immunoSEQ multiplex PCR; TCRdb has only the in-frame clones, and not every one. The repertoire holds 220,000 or so clones, with about 85% as singletons. The sequence was collected from a woman aged 55-70 years who had recovered from COVID-19. Sequencing used peripheral blood. The rearrangement links TRBV11-2 to TRBJ2-7, with a tentative D call TRBD2 (7 bases). The CDR3 spells CASSLLGGGEQYF. For the CDR3, the DNA is TGTGCCAGCAGCCTACTGGGAGGGGGGGAGCAGTACTTC.